The clone carrying this T cell receptor beta chain was counted a few times. The data originate from a study of blood T cell repertoires in COVID-19. Across the study: Samples of COVID-19 (acute and convalescent) were obtained from the United States, Italy and Spain. Sample material is recorded as cDNA or gDNA derived from T cells, B-cell-depleted T cells, or PBMCs.

Original processing methods: Quantification of nucleated cells was approximated via reference gene primer amplification. The method was immunoSEQ multiplex PCR; TCRdb's version includes in-frame clones alone and lacks a portion of them. V and J calls and clone size come straight from that table; D and trimming were deduced from the DNA. Found here are some 70,000 clones, more than 65% of them singletons; the top ten hold approximately 9.3%. Per germline, CDR1 KGHSH and CDR2 LQKENI. V lost 5 bases and J lost 0; bases outside the gene matches: 3. This CDR3 comprises 14 residues. The sample comprised peripheral blood. The receptor's source is a woman between 50 and 59 years old with acute or convalescent COVID-19. The V call is TRBV18, the J call TRBJ2-7, with 8 bases identical to TRBD1. The CDR3 sequence is CASSGQGSSYEQYF. In DNA form, the CDR3 reads TGTGCCAGCTCAGGACAGGGTAGCTCCTACGAGCAGTACTTC. Looking up the rest from reference TRBV18 and TRBJ2-7 gives the full variable domain: NAGVMQNPRHLVRRRGQEARLRCSPMKGHSHVYWYRQLPEEGLKFMVYLQKENIIDESGMPKERFSAEFPKEGPSILRIQQVVRGDSAAYFCASSGQGSSYEQYFGPGTRLTVT.